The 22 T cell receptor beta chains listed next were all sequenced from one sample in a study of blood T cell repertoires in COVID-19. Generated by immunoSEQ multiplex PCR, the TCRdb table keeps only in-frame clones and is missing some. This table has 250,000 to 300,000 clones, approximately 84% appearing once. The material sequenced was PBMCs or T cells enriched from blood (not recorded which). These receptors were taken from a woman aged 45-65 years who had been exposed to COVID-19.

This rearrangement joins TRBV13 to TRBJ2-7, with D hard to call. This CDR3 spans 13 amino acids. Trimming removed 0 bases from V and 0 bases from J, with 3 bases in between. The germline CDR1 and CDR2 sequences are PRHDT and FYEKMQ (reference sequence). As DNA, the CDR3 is TGTGCCAGCAGCTTAGGCCGCTCCTACGAGCAGTACTTC. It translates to CASSLGRSYEQYF. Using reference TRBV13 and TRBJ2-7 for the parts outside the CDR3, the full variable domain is AAGVIQSPRHLIKEKRETATLKCYPIPRHDTVYWYQQGPGQDPQFLISFYEKMQSDKGSIPDRFSAQQFSDYHSELNMSSLELGDSALYFCASSLGRSYEQYFGPGTRLTVT.

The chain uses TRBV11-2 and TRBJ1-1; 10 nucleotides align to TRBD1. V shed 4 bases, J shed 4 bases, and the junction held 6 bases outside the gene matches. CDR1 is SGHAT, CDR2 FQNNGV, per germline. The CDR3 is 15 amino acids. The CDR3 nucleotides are TGTGCCAGCAGCTCATGGGGACAGGGGAGCACTGAAGCTTTCTTT. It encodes CASSSWGQGSTEAFF.

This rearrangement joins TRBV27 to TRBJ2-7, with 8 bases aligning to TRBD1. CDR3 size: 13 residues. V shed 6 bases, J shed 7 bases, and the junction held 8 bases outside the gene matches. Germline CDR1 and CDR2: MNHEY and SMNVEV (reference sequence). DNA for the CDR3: TGTGCCAGCAGGCTCCAGGGGGCTTGGGAGCAGTACTTC. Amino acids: CASRLQGAWEQYF.

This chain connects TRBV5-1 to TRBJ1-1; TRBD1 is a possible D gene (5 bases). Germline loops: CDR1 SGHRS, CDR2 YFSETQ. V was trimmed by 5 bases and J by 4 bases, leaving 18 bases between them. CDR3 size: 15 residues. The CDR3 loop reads CASSLPRRGGTEAFF. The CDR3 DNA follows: TGCGCCAGCAGTCTCCCGAGGCGCGGGGGCACTGAAGCTTTCTTT.

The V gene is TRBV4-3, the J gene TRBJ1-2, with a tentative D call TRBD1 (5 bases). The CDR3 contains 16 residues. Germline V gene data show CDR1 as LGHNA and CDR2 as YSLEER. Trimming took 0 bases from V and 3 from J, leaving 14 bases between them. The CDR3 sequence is CASSQEVGTPYYGYTF. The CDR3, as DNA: TGCGCCAGCAGCCAAGAAGTGGGGACTCCCTACTATGGCTACACCTTC.

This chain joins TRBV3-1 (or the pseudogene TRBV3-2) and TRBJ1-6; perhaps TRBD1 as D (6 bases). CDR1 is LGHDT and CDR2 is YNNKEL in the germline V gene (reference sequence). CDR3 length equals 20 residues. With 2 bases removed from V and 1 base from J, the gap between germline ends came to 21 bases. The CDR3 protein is CASSQFLGGAQESYNSPLHF. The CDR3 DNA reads TGTGCCAGCAGCCAATTCTTGGGGGGGGCGCAGGAGTCCTATAATTCACCCCTCCACTTT.

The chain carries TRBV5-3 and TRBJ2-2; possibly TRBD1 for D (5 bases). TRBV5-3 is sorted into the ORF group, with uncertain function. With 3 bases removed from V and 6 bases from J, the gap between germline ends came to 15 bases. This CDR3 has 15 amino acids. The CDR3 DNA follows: TGTGCCAGAAGCTACGGGCTCCCCAGGGCCGGGGAGCTGTTTTTT. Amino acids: CARSYGLPRAGELFF.

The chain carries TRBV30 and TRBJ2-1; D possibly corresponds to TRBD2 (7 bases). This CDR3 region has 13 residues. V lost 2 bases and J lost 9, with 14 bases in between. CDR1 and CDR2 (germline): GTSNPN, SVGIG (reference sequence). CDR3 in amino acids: CAWSIRGGSEQFF. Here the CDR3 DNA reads TGTGCCTGGAGTATACGCGGGGGCAGTGAGCAGTTCTTC.

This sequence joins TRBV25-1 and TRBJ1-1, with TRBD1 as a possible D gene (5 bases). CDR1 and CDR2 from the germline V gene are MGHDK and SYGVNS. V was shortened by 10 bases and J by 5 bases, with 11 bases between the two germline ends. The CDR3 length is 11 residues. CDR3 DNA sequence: TGTGCCACCAGGGAGGTGACTGAAGCTTTCTTT. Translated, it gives CATREVTEAFF.

The CDR3 reads CASSRQGDTEAFF. CDR3 coding DNA: TGTGCCAGTAGCCGACAGGGGGACACTGAAGCTTTCTTT. The chain recombines TRBV19 with TRBJ1-1, with 9 bases identical to TRBD1. V gave up 6 bases and J gave up 3 bases; unmatched junction bases: 2. This CDR3 has 13 residues. Germline CDR1 is LNHDA and CDR2 is SQIVND (reference sequence).

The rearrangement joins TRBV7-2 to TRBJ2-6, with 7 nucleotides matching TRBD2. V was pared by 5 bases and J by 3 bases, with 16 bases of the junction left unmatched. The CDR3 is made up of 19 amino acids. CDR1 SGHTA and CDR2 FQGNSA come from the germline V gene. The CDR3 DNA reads TGTGCCAGCAGCGTCAAGCGGGGTGAGAGCCTGGGTGGGGCCAACGTCCTGACTTTC. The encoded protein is CASSVKRGESLGGANVLTF.

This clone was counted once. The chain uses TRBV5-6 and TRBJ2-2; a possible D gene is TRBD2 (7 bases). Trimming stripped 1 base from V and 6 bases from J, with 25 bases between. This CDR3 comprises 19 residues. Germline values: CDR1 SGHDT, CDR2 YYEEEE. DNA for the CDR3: TGTGCCAGCAGCTTGTTTAGGGGGGGCTGGACTCGGATCGCCGGGGAGCTGTTTTTT. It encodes CASSLFRGGWTRIAGELFF.

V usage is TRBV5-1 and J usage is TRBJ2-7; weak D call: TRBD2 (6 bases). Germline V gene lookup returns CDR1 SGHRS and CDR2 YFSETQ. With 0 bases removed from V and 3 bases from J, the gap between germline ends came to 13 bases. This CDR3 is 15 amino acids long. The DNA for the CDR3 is TGCGCCAGCAGCTTGGATCCGGGGGTGAGCTACGAGCAGTACTTC. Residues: CASSLDPGVSYEQYF.

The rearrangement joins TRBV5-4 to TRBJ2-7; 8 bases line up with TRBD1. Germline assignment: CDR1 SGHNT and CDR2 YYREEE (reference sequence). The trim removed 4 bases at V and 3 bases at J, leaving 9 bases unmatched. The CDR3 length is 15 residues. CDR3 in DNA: TGTGCCAGCAGCCCCCCTGACAGGGGTAACTACGAGCAGTACTTC. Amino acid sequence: CASSPPDRGNYEQYF.

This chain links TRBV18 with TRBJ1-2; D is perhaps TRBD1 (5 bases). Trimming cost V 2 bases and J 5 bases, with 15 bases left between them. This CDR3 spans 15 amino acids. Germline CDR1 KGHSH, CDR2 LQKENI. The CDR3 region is CASSPGAGLGYGYTF. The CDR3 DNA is TGTGCCAGCTCACCAGGCGCGGGGCTAGGGTATGGCTACACCTTC.

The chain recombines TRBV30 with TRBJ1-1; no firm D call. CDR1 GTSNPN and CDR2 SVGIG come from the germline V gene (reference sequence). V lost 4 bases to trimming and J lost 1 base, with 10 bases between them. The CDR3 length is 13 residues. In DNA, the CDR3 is TGTGCCTGGATCCAGGTGGCGAACACTGAAGCTTTCTTT. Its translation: CAWIQVANTEAFF.

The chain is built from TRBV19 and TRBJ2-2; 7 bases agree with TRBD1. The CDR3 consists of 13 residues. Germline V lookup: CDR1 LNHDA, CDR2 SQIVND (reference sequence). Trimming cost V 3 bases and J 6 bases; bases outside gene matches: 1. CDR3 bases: TGTGCCAGTAGTATCACAGGGGCCGGGGAGCTGTTTTTT. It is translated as CASSITGAGELFF.

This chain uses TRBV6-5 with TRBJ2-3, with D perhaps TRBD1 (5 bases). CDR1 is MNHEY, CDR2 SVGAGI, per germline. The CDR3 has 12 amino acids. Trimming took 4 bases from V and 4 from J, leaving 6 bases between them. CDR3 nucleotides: TGTGCCAGCAGTTCGACAGCAGATACGCAGTATTTT. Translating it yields CASSSTADTQYF.

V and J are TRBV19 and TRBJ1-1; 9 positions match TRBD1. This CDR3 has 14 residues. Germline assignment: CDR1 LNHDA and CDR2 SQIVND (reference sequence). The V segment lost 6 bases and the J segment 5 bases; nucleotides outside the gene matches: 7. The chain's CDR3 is CASRHGQGSTEAFF. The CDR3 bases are TGTGCCAGTAGACACGGACAGGGGAGTACTGAAGCTTTCTTT.

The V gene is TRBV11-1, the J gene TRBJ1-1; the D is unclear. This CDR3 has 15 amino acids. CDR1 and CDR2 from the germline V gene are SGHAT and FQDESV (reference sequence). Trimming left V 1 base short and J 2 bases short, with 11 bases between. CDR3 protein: CASSLELAQNTEAFF. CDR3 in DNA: TGTGCCAGCAGCTTAGAACTAGCGCAAAACACTGAAGCTTTCTTT.

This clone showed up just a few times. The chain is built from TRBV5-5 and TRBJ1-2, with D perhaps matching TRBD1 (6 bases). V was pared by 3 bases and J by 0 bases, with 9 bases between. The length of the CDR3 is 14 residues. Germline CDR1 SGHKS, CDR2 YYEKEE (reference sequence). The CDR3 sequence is CASSYGQPNYGYTF. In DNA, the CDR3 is TGTGCCAGCAGCTACGGACAGCCTAACTATGGCTACACCTTC.

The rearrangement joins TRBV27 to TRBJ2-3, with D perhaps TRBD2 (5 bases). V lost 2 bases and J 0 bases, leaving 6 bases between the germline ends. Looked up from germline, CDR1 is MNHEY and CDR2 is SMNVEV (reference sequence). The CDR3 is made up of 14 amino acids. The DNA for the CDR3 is TGTGCCAGCAGTTTAAGGACTAGCACAGATACGCAGTATTTT. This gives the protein CASSLRTSTDTQYF.